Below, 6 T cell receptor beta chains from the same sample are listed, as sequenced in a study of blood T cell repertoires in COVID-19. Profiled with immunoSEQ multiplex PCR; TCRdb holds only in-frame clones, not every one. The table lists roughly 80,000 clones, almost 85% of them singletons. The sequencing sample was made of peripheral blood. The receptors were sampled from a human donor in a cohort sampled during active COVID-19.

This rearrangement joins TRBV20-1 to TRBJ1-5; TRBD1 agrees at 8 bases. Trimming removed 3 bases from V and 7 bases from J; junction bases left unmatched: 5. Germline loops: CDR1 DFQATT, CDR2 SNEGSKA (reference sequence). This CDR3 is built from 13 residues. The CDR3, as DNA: TGCAGTGCTAGTACAGGGGGTGGGCAGCCCCAGCATTTT. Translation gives CSASTGGGQPQHF.

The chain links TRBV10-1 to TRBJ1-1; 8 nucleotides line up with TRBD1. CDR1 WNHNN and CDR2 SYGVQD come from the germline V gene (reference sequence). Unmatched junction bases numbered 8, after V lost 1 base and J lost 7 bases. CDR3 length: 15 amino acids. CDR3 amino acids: CASSEYHRGWDEAFF. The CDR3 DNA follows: TGCGCCAGCAGTGAGTATCACAGGGGGTGGGATGAAGCTTTCTTT.

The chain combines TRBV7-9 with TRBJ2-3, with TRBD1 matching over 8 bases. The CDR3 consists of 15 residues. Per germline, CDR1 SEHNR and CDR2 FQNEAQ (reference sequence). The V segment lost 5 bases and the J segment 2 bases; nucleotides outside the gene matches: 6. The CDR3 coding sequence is TGTGCCAGCAGCCGACAGGGGACTTACACAGATACGCAGTATTTT. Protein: CASSRQGTYTDTQYF.

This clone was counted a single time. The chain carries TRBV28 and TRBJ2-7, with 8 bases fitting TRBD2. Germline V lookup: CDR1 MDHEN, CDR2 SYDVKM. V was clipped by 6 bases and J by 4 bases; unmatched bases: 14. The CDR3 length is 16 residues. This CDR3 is CASRYHGGAFQYEQYF. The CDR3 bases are TGTGCCAGCAGGTACCACGGGGGGGCTTTTCAATACGAGCAGTACTTC.

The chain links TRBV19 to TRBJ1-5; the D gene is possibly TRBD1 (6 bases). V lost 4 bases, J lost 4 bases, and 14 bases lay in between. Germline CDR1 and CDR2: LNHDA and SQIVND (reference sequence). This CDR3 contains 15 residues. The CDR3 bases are TGTGCCAGTAGTAGGTACAGGGTCGATAATCAGCCCCAGCATTTT. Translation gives CASSRYRVDNQPQHF.

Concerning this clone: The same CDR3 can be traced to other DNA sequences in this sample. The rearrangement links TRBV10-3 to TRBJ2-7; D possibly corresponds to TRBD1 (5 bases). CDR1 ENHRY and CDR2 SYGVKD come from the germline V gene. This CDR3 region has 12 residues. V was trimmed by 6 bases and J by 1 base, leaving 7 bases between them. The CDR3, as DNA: TGTGCCATCAGCGACAGTTCCTACGAGCAGTACTTC. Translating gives CAISDSSYEQYF.